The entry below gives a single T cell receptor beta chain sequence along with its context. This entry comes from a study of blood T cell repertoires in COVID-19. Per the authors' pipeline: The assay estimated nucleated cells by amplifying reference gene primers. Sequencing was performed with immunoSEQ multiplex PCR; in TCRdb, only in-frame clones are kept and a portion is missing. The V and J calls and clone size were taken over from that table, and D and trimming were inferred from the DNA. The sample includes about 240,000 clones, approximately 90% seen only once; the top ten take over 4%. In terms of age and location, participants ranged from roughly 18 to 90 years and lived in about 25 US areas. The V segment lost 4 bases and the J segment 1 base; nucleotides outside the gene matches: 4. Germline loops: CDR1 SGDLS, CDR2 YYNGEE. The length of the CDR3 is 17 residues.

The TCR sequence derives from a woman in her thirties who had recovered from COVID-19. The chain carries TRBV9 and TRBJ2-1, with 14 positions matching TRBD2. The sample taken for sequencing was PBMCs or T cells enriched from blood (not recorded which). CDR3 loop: CASSRGTSGSSYNEQFF. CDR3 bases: TGTGCCAGCAGCCGTGGGACTAGCGGGAGTTCCTACAATGAGCAGTTCTTC.